The source of this T cell receptor beta chain is a study of T cells after yellow fever vaccination. V dropped 5 bases and J dropped 4 bases, with 14 bases sitting between them. CDR3 length: 15 residues. Per germline, CDR1 SGHAT and CDR2 FQNNGV. This clonotype was seen at least ten times. A single record per CDR3 protein comes from TCRdb applying MiXCR to the 5' RACE reads. The sample comprises some 500,000 distinct CDR3 sequences, about 13% of which are singletons, and more than 12% rests with the top ten. The sample here was PBMCs, taken on the day of the yellow fever booster vaccination. The gene calls are TRBV11-2 and TRBJ1-4, with D possibly being TRBD1 (6 bases). This receptor was obtained from a man aged 30 to 45 who received the YFV17D yellow fever vaccine. As DNA, the CDR3 is TGTGCCAGCAGCACGGGGGCAGGCTATAATGAAAAACTGTTTTTT. This sequence encodes CASSTGAGYNEKLFF.